This is a list of T cell receptor beta chains from one sample in a study of cytomegalovirus exposure and HLA in healthy donors. The table came from immunoSEQ multiplex PCR; TCRdb's copy has only in-frame clones and leaves some out. Counted here are approximately 220,000 clones, roughly 84% occurring once; the ten biggest clones make up 0.71%. Sequences were obtained from PBMCs. The receptors were gathered from a boy aged 2-15 years in good health and CMV-seronegative. The CDR3 runs from the conserved cysteine through the conserved F or W. Fields, in order: clone size, V gene, D gene, J gene, CDR3 DNA, CDR3 protein. The D gene is left open where the match is weak. Clone size is given for some rows only: seen once, a few or many times, or a class if the clone is expanded.

clone_size: once; v_call: TRBV7-2; d_call: TRBD1; j_call: TRBJ2-7; cdr3_nt: TGTGCCAGCAGCTTAGGGGGGACAGGGGGAATCTACGAGCAGTACTTC; cdr3_aa: CASSLGGTGGIYEQYF
clone_size: few; v_call: TRBV5-1; d_call: NA; j_call: TRBJ2-7; cdr3_nt: TGCGCCAGCAGCTTTCGAGGTGAGCAGTACTTC; cdr3_aa: CASSFRGEQYF
clone_size: NA; v_call: TRBV5-4; d_call: TRBD1; j_call: TRBJ2-7; cdr3_nt: TGTGCCAGCAGCGCTGGGACAGAGACCTACGAGCAGTACTTC; cdr3_aa: CASSAGTETYEQYF
clone_size: once; v_call: TRBV6-1; d_call: NA; j_call: TRBJ2-7; cdr3_nt: TGTGCCAGCAACGACTTTTACGAGCAGTACTTC; cdr3_aa: CASNDFYEQYF
clone_size: NA; v_call: TRBV27; d_call: NA; j_call: TRBJ1-1; cdr3_nt: TGTGCCAGCAGTTTTGGGGGCGGCACTGAAGCTTTCTTT; cdr3_aa: CASSFGGGTEAFF
clone_size: NA; v_call: TRBV25-1; d_call: NA; j_call: TRBJ1-2; cdr3_nt: TGTGCCAGCAGTGAGAGAGGGCTCCCGGTCAGCGGCTACACCTTC; cdr3_aa: CASSERGLPVSGYTF
clone_size: NA; v_call: TRBV7-2; d_call: TRBD2; j_call: TRBJ2-2; cdr3_nt: TGTGCCAGCAGCCCCACGCGGGAGTGGTTTACCGGGGAGCTGTTTTTT; cdr3_aa: CASSPTREWFTGELFF
clone_size: NA; v_call: TRBV4-2; d_call: NA; j_call: TRBJ2-1; cdr3_nt: TGTGCCAGCAGCCAAGTCTTAGGGGGAGTAAAGGTCTTC; cdr3_aa: CASSQVLGGVKVF
clone_size: NA; v_call: TRBV27; d_call: NA; j_call: TRBJ1-5; cdr3_nt: TGTGCCAGCAGTTCAGGGCCCTATCAGCCCCAGCATTTT; cdr3_aa: CASSSGPYQPQHF
clone_size: once; v_call: TRBV19; d_call: NA; j_call: TRBJ1-5; cdr3_nt: TGTGCCAGTAGTATCAAACCGGGGGGCGGGCAGCCCCAGCATTTT; cdr3_aa: CASSIKPGGGQPQHF
clone_size: once; v_call: TRBV11-2; d_call: NA; j_call: TRBJ2-7; cdr3_nt: TGTGCCAGCAGCCTAGCAGGGTTGGACGAGCAGTACTTC; cdr3_aa: CASSLAGLDEQYF
clone_size: NA; v_call: TRBV5-1; d_call: NA; j_call: TRBJ2-5; cdr3_nt: TGCGCCAGCAGCTCGAGGGGGGGGACGGAGACCCAGTACTTC; cdr3_aa: CASSSRGGTETQYF
clone_size: once; v_call: TRBV19; d_call: TRBD2; j_call: TRBJ2-5; cdr3_nt: TGTGCCAGTAGTGGGCGGGAGGGGGGAGAGACCCAGTACTTC; cdr3_aa: CASSGREGGETQYF
clone_size: NA; v_call: TRBV7-2; d_call: NA; j_call: TRBJ2-2; cdr3_nt: TGTGCCAGCAGCTTAGCGGGAGATTCAATCGGGGAGCTGTTTTTT; cdr3_aa: CASSLAGDSIGELFF
clone_size: NA; v_call: TRBV30; d_call: NA; j_call: TRBJ1-1; cdr3_nt: TGTGCCTGGAGTGTACAGTCCAACACTGAAGCTTTCTTT; cdr3_aa: CAWSVQSNTEAFF
clone_size: NA; v_call: TRBV30; d_call: TRBD2; j_call: TRBJ2-7; cdr3_nt: TGTGCCTGGAACCCCATGGGACTAGCGGGTCTGTACGAGCAGTACTTC; cdr3_aa: CAWNPMGLAGLYEQYF
clone_size: NA; v_call: TRBV19; d_call: NA; j_call: TRBJ1-3; cdr3_nt: TGTGCCAGTAGTCCCCCGAGCTCTGGAAACACCATATATTTT; cdr3_aa: CASSPPSSGNTIYF
clone_size: few; v_call: TRBV5-1; d_call: NA; j_call: TRBJ1-5; cdr3_nt: TGCGCCAGCAGCCCAGACGGAGGCAATCAGCCCCAGCATTTT; cdr3_aa: CASSPDGGNQPQHF
clone_size: NA; v_call: TRBV28; d_call: NA; j_call: TRBJ1-5; cdr3_nt: TGTGCCAGCAGTTTCCCACGGACAGACTATAGCAATCAGCCCCAGCATTTT; cdr3_aa: CASSFPRTDYSNQPQHF
clone_size: NA; v_call: TRBV6-5; d_call: NA; j_call: TRBJ1-2; cdr3_nt: TGTGCCAGCAGTTTAGAGACAGGCTATGGCTACACCTTC; cdr3_aa: CASSLETGYGYTF
clone_size: NA; v_call: TRBV19; d_call: TRBD2; j_call: TRBJ2-2; cdr3_nt: TGTGCCAGCAGCTACCGCGGGGGGATGGACACCGGGGAGCTGTTTTTT; cdr3_aa: CASSYRGGMDTGELFF
clone_size: once; v_call: TRBV5-4; d_call: NA; j_call: TRBJ1-6; cdr3_nt: TGTGCCAGCAGCTGGGGACCGGGAGGGAATTCACCCCTCCACTTT; cdr3_aa: CASSWGPGGNSPLHF
clone_size: NA; v_call: TRBV10-3; d_call: TRBD1; j_call: TRBJ2-3; cdr3_nt: TGTGCCATCAGTACAGGGGGGACCAGCACAGATACGCAGTATTTT; cdr3_aa: CAISTGGTSTDTQYF
clone_size: NA; v_call: TRBV2; d_call: NA; j_call: TRBJ1-2; cdr3_nt: TGTGCCAGCAGTTCCACTGAGAGATCCGGTGGCTACACCTTC; cdr3_aa: CASSSTERSGGYTF
clone_size: NA; v_call: TRBV18; d_call: NA; j_call: TRBJ1-1; cdr3_nt: TGTGCCAGCTCACCACTTGGCGGTAACACTGAAGCTTTCTTT; cdr3_aa: CASSPLGGNTEAFF
clone_size: few; v_call: TRBV25-1; d_call: TRBD2; j_call: TRBJ2-1; cdr3_nt: TGTGCCAGCAGAATTAGCGGGACATCAGGAGAGCAGTTCTTC; cdr3_aa: CASRISGTSGEQFF
clone_size: NA; v_call: TRBV5-6; d_call: NA; j_call: TRBJ2-4; cdr3_nt: TGTGCCAGCAGCTTGGCGTCCCGGGTTTACAACATTCAGTACTTC; cdr3_aa: CASSLASRVYNIQYF
clone_size: NA; v_call: TRBV29-1; d_call: NA; j_call: TRBJ1-2; cdr3_nt: TGCAGCGTTGAACTGCGGGTACGAGGCTACACCTTC; cdr3_aa: CSVELRVRGYTF
clone_size: NA; v_call: TRBV6-5; d_call: NA; j_call: TRBJ1-4; cdr3_nt: TGTGCCAGCAGAGCCTCGGAGGGACCTAATGAAAAACTGTTTTTT; cdr3_aa: CASRASEGPNEKLFF
clone_size: NA; v_call: TRBV7-2; d_call: TRBD1; j_call: TRBJ2-7; cdr3_nt: TGTGCCAGCAGCTTAAGACAGGGCTACGAGCAGTACTTC; cdr3_aa: CASSLRQGYEQYF
clone_size: few; v_call: TRBV5-6; d_call: TRBD2; j_call: TRBJ2-7; cdr3_nt: TGTGCCAGCAGCCACCTGACTAGCGGGACCGCCGAGCAGTACTTC; cdr3_aa: CASSHLTSGTAEQYF
clone_size: NA; v_call: TRBV5-6; d_call: TRBD1; j_call: TRBJ1-2; cdr3_nt: TGTGCCAGCAGCTTGGAGACAGGGGGTAGGGGCTACACCTTC; cdr3_aa: CASSLETGGRGYTF
clone_size: NA; v_call: TRBV27; d_call: TRBD2; j_call: TRBJ2-1; cdr3_nt: TGTGCCAGCAGTTTACGCGGGGGGGCCTACAATGAGCAGTTCTTC; cdr3_aa: CASSLRGGAYNEQFF
clone_size: NA; v_call: TRBV4-1; d_call: NA; j_call: TRBJ1-2; cdr3_nt: TGCGCCAGCAGCCGGCTACAGGGCTCCGATGGCTACACCTTC; cdr3_aa: CASSRLQGSDGYTF
clone_size: few; v_call: TRBV4-2; d_call: NA; j_call: TRBJ1-2; cdr3_nt: TGTGCCAGCAGCCAAGGTCTTGCACAGACTAACTATGGCTACACCTTC; cdr3_aa: CASSQGLAQTNYGYTF
clone_size: NA; v_call: TRBV5-8; d_call: TRBD2; j_call: TRBJ2-5; cdr3_nt: TGTGCCAGAAGCGGGAGACGTGAGACCCAGTACTTC; cdr3_aa: CARSGRRETQYF
clone_size: NA; v_call: TRBV11-3; d_call: NA; j_call: TRBJ2-1; cdr3_nt: TGTGCCAGCAGTCCAGGGTGGGAAGACAATGAGCAGTTCTTC; cdr3_aa: CASSPGWEDNEQFF
clone_size: NA; v_call: TRBV7-9; d_call: TRBD2; j_call: TRBJ2-3; cdr3_nt: TGTGCCAGCAGCTTAGTCCCCCGGGAACTAGCGGGGGCAACAGATACGCAGTATTTT; cdr3_aa: CASSLVPRELAGATDTQYF
clone_size: NA; v_call: TRBV27; d_call: TRBD2; j_call: TRBJ2-7; cdr3_nt: TGTGCCAGCAGTTTATCGGGACTAGCGGGAGGCGAGCAGTACTTC; cdr3_aa: CASSLSGLAGGEQYF
clone_size: NA; v_call: TRBV18; d_call: NA; j_call: TRBJ1-5; cdr3_nt: TGTGCCAGCTCACCACCTAGCAGCAATCAGCCCCAGCATTTT; cdr3_aa: CASSPPSSNQPQHF